The rows below give T cell receptor beta chains drawn from one sample of a study of PD-1 blockade in classical Hodgkin lymphoma. Profiling relied on immunoSEQ multiplex PCR, and the TCRdb table lists in-frame clones only, not all of them. The sample lists about 20,000 clones; about 80% were seen once. This material consisted of peripheral blood mononuclear cells (PBMCs), taken before the fourth cycle of nivolumab. The source of these receptors is a human donor with classical Hodgkin lymphoma. CDR3s include the opening cysteine and the closing phenylalanine or tryptophan. Fields, in order: D gene, J gene, V gene, clone size, CDR3 protein, CDR3 DNA. The D gene is left open where the match is weak. Clone size is shown for a subset of rows, as once, few, many or a class of expanded clone.

>NA|TRBJ1-6|TRBV6-1|NA
CASSAPIVGPPLHF
TGTGCCAGCAGTGCCCCTATTGTAGGGCCACCCCTCCACTTT
>NA|TRBJ2-7|TRBV7-9|NA
CASSRSGIATATYEQYF
TGTGCCAGCAGCCGTAGTGGGATAGCGACTGCTACCTACGAGCAGTACTTC
>TRBD1|TRBJ1-4|TRBV7-2|NA
CASSLQRTGATNEKLFF
TGTGCCAGCAGCCTCCAGAGAACAGGGGCAACTAATGAAAAACTGTTTTTT
>TRBD1|TRBJ2-3|TRBV5-1|few
CASSRDRGRADTQYF
TGCGCCAGCAGCCGGGACAGGGGGCGCGCAGATACGCAGTATTTT
>NA|TRBJ2-5|TRBV28|once
CASSPLQAWIQETQYF
TGTGCCAGCAGTCCATTACAGGCGTGGATCCAAGAGACCCAGTACTTC
>NA|TRBJ1-1|TRBV6-1|NA
CASRDKQNTEAFF
TGTGCCAGCCGGGACAAACAGAACACTGAAGCTTTCTTT
>TRBD1|TRBJ2-1|TRBV28|NA
CASSHGQGLAPYNEQFF
TGTGCCAGCAGCCATGGACAGGGGCTGGCCCCTTACAATGAGCAGTTCTTC
>NA|TRBJ2-7|TRBV7-9|few
CASSLVTPFRREQYF
TGTGCCAGCAGCTTAGTAACGCCTTTTCGGAGAGAGCAGTACTTC
>NA|TRBJ2-1|TRBV28|NA
CASKEWAEQFF
TGTGCCAGCAAGGAGTGGGCTGAGCAGTTCTTC
>NA|TRBJ1-3|TRBV10-2|NA
CASSDSGGGNTIYF
TGCGCCAGCAGTGATTCAGGTGGTGGAAACACCATATATTTT
>NA|TRBJ2-7|TRBV11-2|once
CASSSAVYSYEQYF
TGTGCCAGCAGCTCTGCGGTCTACTCCTACGAGCAGTACTTC
>NA|TRBJ1-2|TRBV6-6|once
CASSYDSGKDGYTF
TGTGCCAGCAGTTACGATTCGGGCAAAGATGGCTACACCTTC
>NA|TRBJ1-5|TRBV5-1|NA
CASKTVAGSNQPQHF
TGCGCCAGCAAAACGGTAGCTGGTAGCAATCAGCCCCAGCATTTT
>TRBD1|TRBJ1-1|TRBV28|NA
CASSLDNRGSAEAFF
TGTGCCAGCAGTTTAGATAACAGGGGATCGGCTGAAGCTTTCTTT
>TRBD2|TRBJ2-1|TRBV9|NA
CASSLFSGGADNEQFF
TGTGCCAGCAGCTTGTTTAGCGGGGGGGCCGACAATGAGCAGTTCTTC
>NA|TRBJ2-1|TRBV4-3|few
CASSQDGNRLNEQFF
TGCGCCAGCAGCCAAGATGGGAACCGCCTCAATGAGCAGTTCTTC
>NA|TRBJ1-2|TRBV7-9|few
CASSLGDYGYTF
TGTGCCAGCAGCTTAGGCGACTATGGCTACACCTTC
>NA|TRBJ1-1|TRBV7-6|few
CASSLGFRVSTKDTEAFF
TGTGCCAGCAGCTTAGGCTTCAGGGTATCCACTAAGGACACTGAAGCTTTCTTT
>NA|TRBJ2-1|TRBV29-1|NA
CSLGVRGAVNEQFF
TGCAGCCTCGGCGTCCGGGGCGCTGTCAATGAGCAGTTCTTC
>NA|TRBJ1-2|TRBV27|NA
CASSPPGDYGYTF
TGTGCCAGCAGTCCACCAGGGGACTATGGCTACACCTTC
>TRBD1|TRBJ2-7|TRBV28|few
CASSLRTGTGTKEQYF
TGTGCCAGCAGTTTACGAACCGGGACAGGGACCAAGGAGCAGTACTTC
>TRBD1|TRBJ2-7|TRBV4-2|NA
CASSLPGQGSEQYF
TGTGCCAGCAGCCTACCGGGACAGGGGTCCGAGCAGTACTTC
>NA|TRBJ2-3|TRBV9|NA
CASSRRGDMTDTQYF
TGTGCCAGCAGTCGTCGGGGGGACATGACAGATACGCAGTATTTT
>NA|TRBJ2-7|TRBV28|NA
CASSLWGDYEQYF
TGTGCCAGCAGTTTATGGGGGGACTACGAGCAGTACTTC
>NA|TRBJ1-1|TRBV28|few
CASSKGTREAFF
TGTGCCAGCAGTAAGGGTACGAGGGAAGCTTTCTTT